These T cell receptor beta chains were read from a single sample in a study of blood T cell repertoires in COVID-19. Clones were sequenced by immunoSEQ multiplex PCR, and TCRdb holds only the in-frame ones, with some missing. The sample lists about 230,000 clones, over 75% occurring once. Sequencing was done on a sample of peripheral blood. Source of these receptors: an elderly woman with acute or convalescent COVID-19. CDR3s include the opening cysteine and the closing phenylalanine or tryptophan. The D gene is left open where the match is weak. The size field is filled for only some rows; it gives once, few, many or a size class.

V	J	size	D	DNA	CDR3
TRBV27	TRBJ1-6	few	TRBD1	TGTGCCAGCAGTTTATCTTGGACAGGGGAGAATTCACCCCTCCACTTT	CASSLSWTGENSPLHF
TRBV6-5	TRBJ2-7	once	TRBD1	TGTGCCAGCAGTTACTTCGATTCGGGACAGGGCAACGAGCAGTACTTC	CASSYFDSGQGNEQYF
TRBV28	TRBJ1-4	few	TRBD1	TGTGCCAGCAGCCTACCCCAGGGACAGACCGAAAAACTGTTTTTT	CASSLPQGQTEKLFF
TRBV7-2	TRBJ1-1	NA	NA	TGTGCCAGCAGCTTAGGGTGGGAGGGAGTAGCTTTCTTT	CASSLGWEGVAFF
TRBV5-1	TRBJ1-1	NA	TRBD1	TGCGCCAGCAGCCGACGGGGACAGGATAATACTGACACTGAAGCTTTCTTT	CASSRRGQDNTDTEAFF
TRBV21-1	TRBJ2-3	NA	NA	TGTGCCAGCAGGGCCGGGACTAGTTTTGTCGTCGCAGATACGCAGTATTTT	CASRAGTSFVVADTQYF
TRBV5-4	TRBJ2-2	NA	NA	TGTGCCAGCAGCTTATTTGGGGCGGCCGGACCCACCGGGGAGCTGTTTTTT	CASSLFGAAGPTGELFF
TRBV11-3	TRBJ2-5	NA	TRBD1	TGTGCCAGCAGCTCCAGGACAGGGCAAGAGACCCAGTACTTC	CASSSRTGQETQYF
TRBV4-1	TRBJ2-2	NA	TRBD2	TGCGCCAGCAGCCAAGATAGCGGGCTCAACACCGGGGAGCTGTTTTTT	CASSQDSGLNTGELFF
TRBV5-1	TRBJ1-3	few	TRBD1	TGCGCCAGCAGCTTGCGGGACAGGATAGGCGCCACCATATATTTT	CASSLRDRIGATIYF
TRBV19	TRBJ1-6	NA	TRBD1	TGTGCCAGTAGTATGTATGGGACAGGGAGCTCCTATAATTCACCCCTCCACTTT	CASSMYGTGSSYNSPLHF
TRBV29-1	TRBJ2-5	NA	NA	TGCAGCGTTGATCTTCCAGAGACCCAGTACTTC	CSVDLPETQYF
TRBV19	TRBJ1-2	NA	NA	TGTGCCAGTAGTATAGCGGCTGAGGGCGGCTATGGCTACACCTTC	CASSIAAEGGYGYTF
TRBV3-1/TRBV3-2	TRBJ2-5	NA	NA	TGTGCCAGCAGCCAAGAAGCCATACAAGAGACCCAGTACTTC	CASSQEAIQETQYF
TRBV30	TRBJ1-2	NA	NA	TGTGCCTGGGGCAGATCACGCGGGAACTATGGCTACACCTTC	CAWGRSRGNYGYTF
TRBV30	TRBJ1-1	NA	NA	TGTGCCTGTCGTAGGGAGTACACTGAAGCTTTCTTT	CACRREYTEAFF
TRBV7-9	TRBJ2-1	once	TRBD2	TGTGCCAGCATCAACCCGGACCAGCGGGGGAACAATGAGCAGTTCTTC	CASINPDQRGNNEQFF
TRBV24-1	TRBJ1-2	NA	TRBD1	TGTGCCACCAGTGACCCCGGGACAGGGTTTTATGGCTACACCTTC	CATSDPGTGFYGYTF
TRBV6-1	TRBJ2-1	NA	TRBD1	TGTGCCAGCAGTGGGTGGACAGGAGCTTCCTACAATGAGCAGTTCTTC	CASSGWTGASYNEQFF
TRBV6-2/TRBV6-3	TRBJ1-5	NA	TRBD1	TGTGCCAGCAGCCAAACCGGGACAGGTGTAAGCAATCAGCCCCAGCATTTT	CASSQTGTGVSNQPQHF
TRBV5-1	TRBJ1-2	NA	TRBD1	TGCGCCAGCAGCTTGATGGGGACAGGGACCTATGGCTACACCTTC	CASSLMGTGTYGYTF
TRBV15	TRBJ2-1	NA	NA	TGTGCCACCAGCAGTTTCCAGGGGCGAAATGAGCAGTTCTTC	CATSSFQGRNEQFF
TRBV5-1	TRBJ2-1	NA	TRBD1	TGCGCCAGCAGCTTGGGTGGGGACAGTACCTACAATGAGCAGTTCTTC	CASSLGGDSTYNEQFF
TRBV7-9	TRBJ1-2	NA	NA	TGTGCCAGCAGCTTAGCCGCGGATTACTATGGCTACACCTTC	CASSLAADYYGYTF
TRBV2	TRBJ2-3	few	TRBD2	TGTGCCAGCAGCCCGACACTAGCGGGGGGCACAGATACGCAGTATTTT	CASSPTLAGGTDTQYF
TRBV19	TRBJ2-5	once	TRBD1	TGTGCCAGTAGTGGCCGGGGCAGGGGGCCAGAGACCCAGTACTTC	CASSGRGRGPETQYF
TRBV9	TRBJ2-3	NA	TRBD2	TGTGCCAGCAGCGTAGGTGCTAGCGGGGCCTACACAGATACGCAGTATTTT	CASSVGASGAYTDTQYF
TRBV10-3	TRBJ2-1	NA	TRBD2	TGTGCCATCAGTGGGGGGACTAGCGGGTATTACAATGAGCAGTTCTTC	CAISGGTSGYYNEQFF
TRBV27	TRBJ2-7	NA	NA	TGTGCCAGCACTTCATCGACATCCCCTCCATACGAGCAGTACTTC	CASTSSTSPPYEQYF
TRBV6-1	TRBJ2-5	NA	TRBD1	TGTGCCAGCAGTGACCTGGGACAGGGCTTAAGTCCCCAGTACTTC	CASSDLGQGLSPQYF
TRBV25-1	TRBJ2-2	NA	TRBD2	TGTGCCAGCAGTGAATATAGGACTAGTAACACCGGGGAGCTGTTTTTT	CASSEYRTSNTGELFF